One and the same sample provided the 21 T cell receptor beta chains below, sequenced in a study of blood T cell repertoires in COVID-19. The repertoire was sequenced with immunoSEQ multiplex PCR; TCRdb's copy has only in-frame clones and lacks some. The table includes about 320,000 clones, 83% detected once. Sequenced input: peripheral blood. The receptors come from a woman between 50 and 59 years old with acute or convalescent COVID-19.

The CDR3 is CASSLMKGVGTEAFF. In DNA, the CDR3 is TGTGCCAGCAGCTTAATGAAGGGGGTGGGCACTGAAGCTTTCTTT. This chain uses TRBV7-6 with TRBJ1-1; D may be TRBD1 (6 bases). Germline loops: CDR1 SGHVS, CDR2 FNYEAQ. The ends were cut back, 2 bases at V and 4 bases at J, with 14 bases in the middle. This CDR3 region has 15 residues.

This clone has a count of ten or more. The CDR3 loop is CASSYMAALDTQYF. The DNA of the CDR3 is TGTGCCAGCAGTTACATGGCGGCCTTGGATACGCAGTATTTT. The rearrangement joins TRBV6-2 or TRBV6-3 to TRBJ2-3, with D unclear. With 2 bases removed from V and 6 bases from J, the gap between germline ends came to 12 bases. Germline CDR1 reads MNHEY; CDR2 reads SVGEGT. This CDR3 is 14 amino acids long.

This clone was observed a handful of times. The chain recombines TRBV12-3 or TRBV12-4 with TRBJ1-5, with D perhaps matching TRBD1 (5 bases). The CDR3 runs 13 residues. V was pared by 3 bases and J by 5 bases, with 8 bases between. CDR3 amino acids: CASSFSRDQPQHF. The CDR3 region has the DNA TGTGCCAGCAGTTTCTCCAGGGATCAGCCCCAGCATTTT.

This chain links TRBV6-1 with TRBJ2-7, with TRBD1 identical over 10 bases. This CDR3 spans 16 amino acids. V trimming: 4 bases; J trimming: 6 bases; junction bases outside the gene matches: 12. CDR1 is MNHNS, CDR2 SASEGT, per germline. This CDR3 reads CASSGYRDRGSGEQYF. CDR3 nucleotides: TGTGCCAGCAGTGGATACCGGGACAGGGGTTCGGGCGAGCAGTACTTC.

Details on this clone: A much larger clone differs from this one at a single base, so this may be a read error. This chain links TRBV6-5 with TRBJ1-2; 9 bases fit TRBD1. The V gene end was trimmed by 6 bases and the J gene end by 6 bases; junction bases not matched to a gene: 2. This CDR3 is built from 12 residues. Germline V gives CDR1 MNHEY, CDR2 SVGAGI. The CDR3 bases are TGTGCCAGCAGCTGGACAGGGGATGGCTACACCTTC. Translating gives CASSWTGDGYTF.

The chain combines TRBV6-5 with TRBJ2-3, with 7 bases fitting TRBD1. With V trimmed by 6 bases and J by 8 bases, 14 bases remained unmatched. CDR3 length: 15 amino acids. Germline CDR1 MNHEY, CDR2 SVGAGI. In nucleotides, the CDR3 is TGTGCCAGCAGGTCGACAGGGCCGCTTATGGGTACGCAGTATTTT. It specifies CASRSTGPLMGTQYF.

The CDR3 DNA is TGTGCCAGCAGCTTGCGAACGGGACAGGCGGATGGCTACACCTTC. This translates into CASSLRTGQADGYTF. V usage is TRBV7-2 and J usage is TRBJ1-2; 8 positions agree with TRBD1. This CDR3 contains 15 residues. Unmatched junction bases numbered 9, after V lost 3 bases and J lost 6 bases. Germline values: CDR1 SGHTA, CDR2 FQGNSA. Looking up the rest from reference TRBV7-2 and TRBJ1-2 gives the full variable domain: GAGVSQSPSNKVTEKGKDVELRCDPISGHTALYWYRQSLGQGLEFLIYFQGNSAPDKSGLPSDRFSAERTGGSVSTLTIQRTQQEDSAVYLCASSLRTGQADGYTFGSGTRLTVV.

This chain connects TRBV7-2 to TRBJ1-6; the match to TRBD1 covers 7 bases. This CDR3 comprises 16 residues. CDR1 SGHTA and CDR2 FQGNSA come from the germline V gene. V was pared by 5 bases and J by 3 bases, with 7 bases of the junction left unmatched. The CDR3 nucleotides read TGTGCCAGCAGCCCATCGGCAGGGGGCTATAATTCACCCCTCCACTTT. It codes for CASSPSAGGYNSPLHF.

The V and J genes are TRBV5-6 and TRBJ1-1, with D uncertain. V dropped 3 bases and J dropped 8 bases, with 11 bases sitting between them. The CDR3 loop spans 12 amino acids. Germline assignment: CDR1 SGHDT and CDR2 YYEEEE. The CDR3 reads CASSSRPEEAFF. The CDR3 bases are TGTGCCAGCAGCTCTAGACCCGAAGAAGCTTTCTTT.

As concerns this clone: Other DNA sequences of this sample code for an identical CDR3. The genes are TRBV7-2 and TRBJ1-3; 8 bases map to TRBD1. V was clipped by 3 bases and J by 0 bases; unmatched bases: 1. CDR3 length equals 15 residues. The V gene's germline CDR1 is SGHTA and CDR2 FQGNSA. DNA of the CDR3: TGTGCCAGCAGCTTGGACAGGGCCTCTGGAAACACCATATATTTT. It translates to CASSLDRASGNTIYF.

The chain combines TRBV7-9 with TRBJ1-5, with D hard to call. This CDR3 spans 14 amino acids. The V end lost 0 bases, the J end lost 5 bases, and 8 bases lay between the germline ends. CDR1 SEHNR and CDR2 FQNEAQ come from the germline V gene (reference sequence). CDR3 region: CASSLARVDQPQHF. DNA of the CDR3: TGTGCCAGCAGCTTAGCGCGAGTTGATCAGCCCCAGCATTTT.

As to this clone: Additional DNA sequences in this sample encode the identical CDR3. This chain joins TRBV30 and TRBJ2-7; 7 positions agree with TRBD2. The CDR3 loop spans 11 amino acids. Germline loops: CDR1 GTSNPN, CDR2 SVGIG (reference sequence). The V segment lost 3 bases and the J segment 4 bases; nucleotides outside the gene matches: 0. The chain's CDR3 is CAWSGGYEQYF. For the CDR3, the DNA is TGTGCCTGGAGCGGGGGGTACGAGCAGTACTTC.

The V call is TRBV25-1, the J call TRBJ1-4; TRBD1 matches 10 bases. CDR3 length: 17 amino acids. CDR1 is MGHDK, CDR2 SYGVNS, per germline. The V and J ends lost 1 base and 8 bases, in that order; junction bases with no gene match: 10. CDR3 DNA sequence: TGTGCCAGCAGTGAATTGGTTTGGGGACAGGGGATCGAAAAACTGTTTTTT. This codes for CASSELVWGQGIEKLFF.

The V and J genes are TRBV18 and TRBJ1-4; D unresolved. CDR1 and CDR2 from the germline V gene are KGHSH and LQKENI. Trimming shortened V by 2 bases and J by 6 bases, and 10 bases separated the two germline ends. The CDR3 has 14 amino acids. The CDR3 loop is CASSPFNQDEKLFF. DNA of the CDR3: TGTGCCAGCTCACCATTTAATCAGGATGAAAAACTGTTTTTT.

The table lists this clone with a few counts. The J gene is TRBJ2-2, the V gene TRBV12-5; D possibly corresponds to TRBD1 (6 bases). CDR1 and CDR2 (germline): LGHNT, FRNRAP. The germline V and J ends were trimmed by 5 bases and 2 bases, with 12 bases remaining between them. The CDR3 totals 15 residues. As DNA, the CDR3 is TGTGCTAGTGGTCTGCGGACAGCCAACACCGGGGAGCTGTTTTTT. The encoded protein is CASGLRTANTGELFF.

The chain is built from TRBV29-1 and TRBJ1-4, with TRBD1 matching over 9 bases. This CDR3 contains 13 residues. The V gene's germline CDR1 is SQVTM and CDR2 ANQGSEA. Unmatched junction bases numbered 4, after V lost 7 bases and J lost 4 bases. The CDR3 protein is CSASTGGNEKLFF. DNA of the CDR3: TGCAGCGCCTCGACAGGGGGTAATGAAAAACTGTTTTTT.

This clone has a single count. CDR3 sequence: CASSSPRGPNEKLFF. The CDR3 nucleotides read TGTGCCAGCAGTTCGCCTCGGGGTCCTAATGAAAAACTGTTTTTT. The chain uses TRBV6-5 and TRBJ1-4; D ambiguous. Germline loops: CDR1 MNHEY, CDR2 SVGAGI. The CDR3 runs to 15 residues. V was clipped by 4 bases and J by 3 bases, with 12 bases between them.

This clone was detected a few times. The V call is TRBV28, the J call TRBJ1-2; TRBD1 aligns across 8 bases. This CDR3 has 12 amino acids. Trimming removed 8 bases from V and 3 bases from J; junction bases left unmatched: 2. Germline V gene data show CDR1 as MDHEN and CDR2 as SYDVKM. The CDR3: CASEGQDYGYTF. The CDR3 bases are TGTGCCAGCGAGGGACAGGACTATGGCTACACCTTC.

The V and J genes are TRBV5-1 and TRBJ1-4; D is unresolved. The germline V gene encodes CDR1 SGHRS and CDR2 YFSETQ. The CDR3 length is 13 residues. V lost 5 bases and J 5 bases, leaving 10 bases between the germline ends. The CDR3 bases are TGCGCCAGCAGTCAGGCCCGCAATGAAAAACTGTTTTTT. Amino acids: CASSQARNEKLFF.

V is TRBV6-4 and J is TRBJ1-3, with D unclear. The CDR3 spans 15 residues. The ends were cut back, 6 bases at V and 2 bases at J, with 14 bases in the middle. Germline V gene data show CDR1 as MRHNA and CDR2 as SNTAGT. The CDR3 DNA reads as TGTGCCAGCAGCCCCGCGCCCACCCCTGGAAACACCATATATTTT. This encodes CASSPAPTPGNTIYF.

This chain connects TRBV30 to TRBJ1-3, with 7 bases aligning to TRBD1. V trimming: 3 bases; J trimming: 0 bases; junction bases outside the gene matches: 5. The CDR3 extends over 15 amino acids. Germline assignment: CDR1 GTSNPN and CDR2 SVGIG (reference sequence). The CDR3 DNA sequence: TGTGCCTGGAGCCTCGGGACAGTCTCTGGAAACACCATATATTTT. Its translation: CAWSLGTVSGNTIYF.